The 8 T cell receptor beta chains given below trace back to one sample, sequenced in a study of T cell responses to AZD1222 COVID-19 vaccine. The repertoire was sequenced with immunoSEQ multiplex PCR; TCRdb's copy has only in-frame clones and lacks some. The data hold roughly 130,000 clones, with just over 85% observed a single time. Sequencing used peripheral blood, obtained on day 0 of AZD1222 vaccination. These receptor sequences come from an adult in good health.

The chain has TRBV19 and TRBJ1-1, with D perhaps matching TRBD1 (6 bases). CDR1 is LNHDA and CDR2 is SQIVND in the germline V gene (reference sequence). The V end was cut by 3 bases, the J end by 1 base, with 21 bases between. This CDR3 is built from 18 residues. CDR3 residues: CASSMDLGGAGSNTEAFF. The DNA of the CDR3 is TGTGCCAGTAGTATGGATCTTGGGGGGGCCGGGTCGAACACTGAAGCTTTCTTT.

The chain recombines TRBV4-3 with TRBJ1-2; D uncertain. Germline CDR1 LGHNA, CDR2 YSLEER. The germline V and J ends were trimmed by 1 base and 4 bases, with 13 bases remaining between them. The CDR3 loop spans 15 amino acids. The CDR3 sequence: CASSQGPPGGYGYTF. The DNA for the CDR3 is TGCGCCAGCAGCCAAGGGCCCCCGGGAGGCTATGGCTACACCTTC.

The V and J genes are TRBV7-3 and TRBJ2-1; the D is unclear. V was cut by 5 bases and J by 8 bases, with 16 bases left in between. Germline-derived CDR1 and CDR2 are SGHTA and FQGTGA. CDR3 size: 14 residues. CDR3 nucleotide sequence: TGTGCCAGCAGCATAGGCCCAACGGACCATGAGCAGTTCTTC. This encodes CASSIGPTDHEQFF.

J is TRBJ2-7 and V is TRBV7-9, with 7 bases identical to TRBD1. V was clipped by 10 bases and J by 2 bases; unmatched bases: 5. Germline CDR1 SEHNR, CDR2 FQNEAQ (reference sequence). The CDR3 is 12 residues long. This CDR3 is CATDRETYEQYF. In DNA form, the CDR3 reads TGTGCCACCGACAGGGAAACCTACGAGCAGTACTTC.

The CDR3 nucleotides read TGTGCCAGCAGCTCAGATTTCGCAGGGGCTGGAAACACCATATATTTT. Amino acids: CASSSDFAGAGNTIYF. V gene TRBV11-2 combines with J gene TRBJ1-3; D perhaps matches TRBD1 (6 bases). V lost 4 bases, J lost 2 bases, and 15 bases lay in between. The germline gives CDR1 SGHAT, CDR2 FQNNGV. This CDR3 has 16 residues. Complete variable domain (other parts from reference TRBV11-2 and TRBJ1-3): EAGVAQSPRYKIIEKRQSVAFWCNPISGHATLYWYQQILGQGPKLLIQFQNNGVVDDSQLPKDRFSAERLKGVDSTLKIQPAKLEDSAVYLCASSSDFAGAGNTIYFGEGSWLTVV.

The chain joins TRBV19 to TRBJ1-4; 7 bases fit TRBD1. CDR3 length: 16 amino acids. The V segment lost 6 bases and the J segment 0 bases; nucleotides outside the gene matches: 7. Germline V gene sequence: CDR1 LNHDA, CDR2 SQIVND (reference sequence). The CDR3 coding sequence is TGTGCCAGTAGACTTGACAGGGCGTCAACTAATGAAAAACTGTTTTTT. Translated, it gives CASRLDRASTNEKLFF.

The CDR3 is CASSQQQSHTEAFF. CDR3 coding DNA: TGTGCCAGCAGCCAACAGCAGTCCCACACTGAAGCTTTCTTT. The chain carries TRBV3-1 (or the pseudogene TRBV3-2) and TRBJ1-1; D is unclear. Germline loops: CDR1 LGHDT, CDR2 YNNKEL (reference sequence). The CDR3 covers 14 residues. Trimming shortened V by 2 bases and J by 3 bases, and 10 bases separated the two germline ends.

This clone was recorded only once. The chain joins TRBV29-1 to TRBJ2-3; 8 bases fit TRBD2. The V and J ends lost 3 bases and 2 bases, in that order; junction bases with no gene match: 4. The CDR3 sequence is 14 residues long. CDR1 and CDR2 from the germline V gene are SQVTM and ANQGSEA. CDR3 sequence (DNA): TGCAGCGTTGATCTAGCGGGTTTCACAGATACGCAGTATTTT. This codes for CSVDLAGFTDTQYF.